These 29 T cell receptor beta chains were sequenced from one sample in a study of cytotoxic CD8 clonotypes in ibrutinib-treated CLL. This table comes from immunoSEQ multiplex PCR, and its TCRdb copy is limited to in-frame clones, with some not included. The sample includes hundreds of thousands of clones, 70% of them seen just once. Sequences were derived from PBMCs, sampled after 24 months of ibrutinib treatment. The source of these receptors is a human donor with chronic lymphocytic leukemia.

The CDR3: CASRLDRDDTGELFF. The DNA for the CDR3 is TGTGCCAGCAGACTGGACAGGGATGACACCGGGGAGCTGTTTTTT. The V and J genes are TRBV2 and TRBJ2-2; 8 nucleotides align to TRBD1. CDR1 and CDR2 from the germline V gene are SNHLY and FYNNEI. V lost 6 bases to trimming and J lost 3 bases; unmatched junction nucleotides: 6. There are 15 residues in the CDR3.

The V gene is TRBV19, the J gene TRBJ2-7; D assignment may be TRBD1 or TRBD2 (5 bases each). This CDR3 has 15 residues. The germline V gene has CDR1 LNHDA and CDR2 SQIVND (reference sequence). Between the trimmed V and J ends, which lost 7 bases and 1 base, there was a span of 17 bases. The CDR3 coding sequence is TGTGCCAGTAAGTACGGCCCAGGGAGTTCCTACGAGCAGTACTTC. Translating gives CASKYGPGSSYEQYF.

CDR3 sequence: CASSFYGDSSYEQYF. For the CDR3, the DNA is TGTGCCAGCAGTTTTTACGGGGACAGCTCCTACGAGCAGTACTTC. The chain couples TRBV27 to TRBJ2-7; 7 bases fit TRBD1. The CDR3 has 15 amino acids. V lost 3 bases and J lost 0; bases outside the gene matches: 5. Germline CDR1 reads MNHEY; CDR2 reads SMNVEV (reference sequence).

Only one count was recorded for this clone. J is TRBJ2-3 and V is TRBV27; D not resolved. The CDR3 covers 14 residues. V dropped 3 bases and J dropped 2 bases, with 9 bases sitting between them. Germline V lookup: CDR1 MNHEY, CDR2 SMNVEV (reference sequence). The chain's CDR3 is CASSFFANTDTQYF. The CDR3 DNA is TGTGCCAGCAGTTTTTTCGCAAACACAGATACGCAGTATTTT.

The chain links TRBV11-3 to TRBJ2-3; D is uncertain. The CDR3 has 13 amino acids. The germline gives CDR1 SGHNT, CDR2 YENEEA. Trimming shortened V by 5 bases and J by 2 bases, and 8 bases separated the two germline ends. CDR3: CASSVRTTDTQYF. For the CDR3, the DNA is TGTGCCAGCAGCGTGAGGACCACAGATACGCAGTATTTT.

Written as DNA, the CDR3 is TGCGCCAGCAGCTTGCTTGGACAGGTGAACACCGGGGAGCTGTTTTTT. Translation: CASSLLGQVNTGELFF. The chain is built from TRBV5-1 and TRBJ2-2; 7 positions match TRBD1. Germline V gene data show CDR1 as SGHRS and CDR2 as YFSETQ. This CDR3 has 16 residues. V was clipped by 1 base and J by 1 base; unmatched bases: 4.

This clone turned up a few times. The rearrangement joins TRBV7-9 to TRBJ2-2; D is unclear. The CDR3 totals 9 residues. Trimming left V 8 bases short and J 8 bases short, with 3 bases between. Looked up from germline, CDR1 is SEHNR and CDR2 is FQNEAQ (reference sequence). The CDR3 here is CASGGELFF. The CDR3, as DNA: TGTGCCAGCGGTGGGGAGCTGTTTTTT.

CDR3 loop: CASSLDGGQLQYF. The DNA of the CDR3 is TGTGCCAGCAGCTTAGATGGGGGCCAGCTCCAGTACTTC. J is TRBJ2-4 and V is TRBV11-2; TRBD1 might be the D (6 bases). The CDR3 covers 13 residues. The V end lost 0 bases, the J end lost 13 bases, and 13 bases lay between the germline ends. The V gene's germline CDR1 is SGHAT and CDR2 FQNNGV.

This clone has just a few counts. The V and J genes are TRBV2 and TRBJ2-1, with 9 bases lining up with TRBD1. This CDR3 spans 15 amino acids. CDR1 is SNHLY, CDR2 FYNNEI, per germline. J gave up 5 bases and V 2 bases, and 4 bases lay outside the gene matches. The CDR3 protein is CASSEHRGLDNEQFF. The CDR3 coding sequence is TGTGCCAGCAGTGAACACAGGGGGCTTGACAATGAGCAGTTCTTC.

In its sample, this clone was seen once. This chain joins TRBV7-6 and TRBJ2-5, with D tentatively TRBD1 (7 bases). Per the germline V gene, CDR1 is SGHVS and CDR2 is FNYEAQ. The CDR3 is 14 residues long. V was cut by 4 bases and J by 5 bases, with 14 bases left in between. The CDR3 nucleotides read TGTGCCAGCAGCTCCATACAGGGGAGGGAGACCCAGTACTTC. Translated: CASSSIQGRETQYF.

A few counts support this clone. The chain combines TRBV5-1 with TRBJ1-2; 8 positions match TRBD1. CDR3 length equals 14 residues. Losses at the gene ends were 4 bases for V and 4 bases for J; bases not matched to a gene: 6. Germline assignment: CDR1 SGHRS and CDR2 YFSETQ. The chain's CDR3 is CASSVQGESYGYTF. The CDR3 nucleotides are TGCGCCAGCAGCGTACAGGGGGAGAGCTATGGCTACACCTTC.

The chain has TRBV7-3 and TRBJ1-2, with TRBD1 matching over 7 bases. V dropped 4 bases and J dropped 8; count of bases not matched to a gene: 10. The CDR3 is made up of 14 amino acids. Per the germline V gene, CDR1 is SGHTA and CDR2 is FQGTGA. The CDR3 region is CASSSGTDGMGYTF. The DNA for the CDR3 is TGTGCCAGCAGCTCCGGGACAGATGGGATGGGCTACACCTTC.

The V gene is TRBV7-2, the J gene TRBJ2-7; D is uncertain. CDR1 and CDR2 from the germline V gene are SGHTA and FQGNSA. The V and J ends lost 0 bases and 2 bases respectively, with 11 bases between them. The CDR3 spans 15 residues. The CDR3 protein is CASSLAPETTYEQYF. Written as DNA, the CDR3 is TGTGCCAGCAGCTTAGCCCCCGAAACGACCTACGAGCAGTACTTC.

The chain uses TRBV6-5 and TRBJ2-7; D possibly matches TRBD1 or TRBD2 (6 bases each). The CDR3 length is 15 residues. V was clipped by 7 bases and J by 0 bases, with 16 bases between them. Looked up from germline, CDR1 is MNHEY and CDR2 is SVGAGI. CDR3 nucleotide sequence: TGTGCCAGCACCAAGGGGGGTTCCGGCTCCTACGAGCAGTACTTC. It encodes CASTKGGSGSYEQYF.

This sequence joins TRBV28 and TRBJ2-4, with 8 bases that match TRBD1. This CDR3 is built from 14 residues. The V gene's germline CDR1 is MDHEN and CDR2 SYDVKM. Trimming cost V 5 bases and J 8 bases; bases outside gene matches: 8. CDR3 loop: CASSTGQAQDIQYF. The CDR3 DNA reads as TGTGCCAGCAGTACGGGACAGGCGCAGGACATTCAGTACTTC.

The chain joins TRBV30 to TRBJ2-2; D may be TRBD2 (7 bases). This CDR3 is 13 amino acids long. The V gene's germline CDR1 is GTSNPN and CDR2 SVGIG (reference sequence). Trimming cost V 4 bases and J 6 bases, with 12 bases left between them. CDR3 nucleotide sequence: TGTGCCTGGACTTACGGGGGGCCCGGGGAGCTGTTTTTT. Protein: CAWTYGGPGELFF.

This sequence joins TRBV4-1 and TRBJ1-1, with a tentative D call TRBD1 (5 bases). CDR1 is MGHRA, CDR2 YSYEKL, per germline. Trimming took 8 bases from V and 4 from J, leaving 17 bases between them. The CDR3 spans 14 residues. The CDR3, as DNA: TGCGCCAGCTGTGAGGTATACCAGGGCACTGAAGCTTTCTTT. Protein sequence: CASCEVYQGTEAFF.

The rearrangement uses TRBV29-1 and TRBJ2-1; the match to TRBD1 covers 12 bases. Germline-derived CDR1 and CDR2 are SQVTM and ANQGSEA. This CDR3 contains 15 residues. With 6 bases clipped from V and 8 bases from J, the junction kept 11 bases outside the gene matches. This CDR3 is CSVTPGTGGGYEQFF. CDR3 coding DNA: TGCAGCGTGACCCCCGGGACAGGGGGCGGGTATGAGCAGTTCTTC.

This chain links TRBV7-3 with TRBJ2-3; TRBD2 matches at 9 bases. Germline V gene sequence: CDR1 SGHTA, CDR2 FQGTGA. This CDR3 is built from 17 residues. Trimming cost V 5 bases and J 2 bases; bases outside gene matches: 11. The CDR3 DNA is TGTGCCAGCAGCGGTAAGGGAGGCGGGAGGGCCACAGATACGCAGTATTTT. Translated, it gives CASSGKGGGRATDTQYF.

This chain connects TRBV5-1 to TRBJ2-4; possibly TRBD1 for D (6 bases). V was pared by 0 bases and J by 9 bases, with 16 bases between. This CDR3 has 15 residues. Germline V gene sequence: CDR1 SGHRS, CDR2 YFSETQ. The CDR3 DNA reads TGCGCCAGCAGCTTGGTAGGGGACACGGAGAGCATTCAGTACTTC. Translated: CASSLVGDTESIQYF.

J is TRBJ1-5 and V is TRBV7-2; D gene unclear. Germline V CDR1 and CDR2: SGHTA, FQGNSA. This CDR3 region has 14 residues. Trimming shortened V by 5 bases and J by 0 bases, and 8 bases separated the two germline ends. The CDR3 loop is CASSHRYSNQPQHF. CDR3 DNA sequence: TGTGCCAGCAGCCACCGTTATAGCAATCAGCCCCAGCATTTT.

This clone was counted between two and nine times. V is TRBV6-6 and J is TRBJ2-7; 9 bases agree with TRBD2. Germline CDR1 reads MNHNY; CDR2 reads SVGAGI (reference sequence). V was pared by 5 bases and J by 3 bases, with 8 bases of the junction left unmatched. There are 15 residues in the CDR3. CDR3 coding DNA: TGTGCCAGCAGTGAGCAATTTAGCGGGAGCTACGAGCAGTACTTC. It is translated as CASSEQFSGSYEQYF.

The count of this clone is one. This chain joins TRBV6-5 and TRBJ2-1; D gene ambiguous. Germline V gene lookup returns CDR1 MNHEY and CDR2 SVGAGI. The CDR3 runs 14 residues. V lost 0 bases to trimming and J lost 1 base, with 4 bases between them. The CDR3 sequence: CASSYSGSYNEQFF. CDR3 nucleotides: TGTGCCAGCAGTTACTCTGGATCCTACAATGAGCAGTTCTTC.

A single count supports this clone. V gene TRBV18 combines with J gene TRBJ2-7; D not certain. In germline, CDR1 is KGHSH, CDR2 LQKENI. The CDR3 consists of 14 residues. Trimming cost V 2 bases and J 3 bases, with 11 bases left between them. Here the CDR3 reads CASSPERSGYEQYF. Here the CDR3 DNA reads TGTGCCAGCTCACCAGAACGATCCGGCTACGAGCAGTACTTC.

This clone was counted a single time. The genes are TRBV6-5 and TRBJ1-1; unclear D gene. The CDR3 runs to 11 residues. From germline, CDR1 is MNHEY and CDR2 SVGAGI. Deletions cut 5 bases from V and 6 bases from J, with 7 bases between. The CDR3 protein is CASSNRAEAFF. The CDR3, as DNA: TGTGCCAGCAGTAACCGGGCTGAAGCTTTCTTT.

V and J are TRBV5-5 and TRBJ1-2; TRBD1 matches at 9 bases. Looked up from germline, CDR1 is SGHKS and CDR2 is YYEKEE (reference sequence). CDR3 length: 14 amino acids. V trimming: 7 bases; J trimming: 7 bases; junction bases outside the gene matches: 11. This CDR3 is CASAQGTGFFGYTF. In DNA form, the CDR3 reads TGTGCCAGCGCCCAGGGGACAGGGTTTTTTGGCTACACCTTC. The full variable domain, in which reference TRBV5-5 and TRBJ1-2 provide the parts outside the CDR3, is DAGVTQSPTHLIKTRGQQVTLRCSPISGHKSVSWYQQVLGQGPQFIFQYYEKEERGRGNFPDRFSARQFPNYSSELNVNALLLGDSALYLCASAQGTGFFGYTFGSGTRLTVV.

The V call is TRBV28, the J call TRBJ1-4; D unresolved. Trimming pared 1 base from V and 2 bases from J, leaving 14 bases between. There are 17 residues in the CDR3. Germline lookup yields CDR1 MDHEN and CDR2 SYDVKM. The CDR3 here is CASSLSRKPRTNEKLFF. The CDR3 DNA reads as TGTGCCAGCAGTTTATCCCGCAAACCGAGGACTAATGAAAAACTGTTTTTT. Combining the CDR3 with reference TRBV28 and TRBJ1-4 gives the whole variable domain DVKVTQSSRYLVKRTGEKVFLECVQDMDHENMFWYRQDPGLGLRLIYFSYDVKMKEKGDIPEGYSVSREKKERFSLILESASTNQTSMYLCASSLSRKPRTNEKLFFGSGTQLSVL.

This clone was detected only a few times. CDR3 loop: CASSPSGGLAGGSDEQFF. CDR3 coding DNA: TGCGCCAGCAGCCCCTCTGGTGGCCTAGCGGGAGGAAGCGATGAGCAGTTCTTC. The chain combines TRBV5-1 with TRBJ2-1; 11 bases are shared with TRBD2. Germline V gene lookup returns CDR1 SGHRS and CDR2 YFSETQ. The CDR3 is 18 amino acids. Trimming cost V 4 bases and J 8 bases; bases outside gene matches: 17.

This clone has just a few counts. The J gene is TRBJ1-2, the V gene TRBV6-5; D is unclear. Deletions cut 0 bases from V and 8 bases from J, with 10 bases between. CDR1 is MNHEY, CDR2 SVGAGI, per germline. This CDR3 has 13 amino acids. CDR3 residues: CASSYSLGAGYTF. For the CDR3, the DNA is TGTGCCAGCAGTTACTCGTTAGGTGCAGGCTACACCTTC.